The 26 T cell receptor beta chains presented below share a single source sample, sequenced in a study of cytomegalovirus exposure and HLA in healthy donors. PCR primers comprised 60 Vbeta and 13 Jbeta primers. Here immunoSEQ multiplex PCR was the method, and the copy in TCRdb shows in-frame clones only, minus some. The sample records 110,000 or so clones, around 77% being singletons. The material sequenced was PBMCs. The source is a man in his forties or fifties in good health and CMV-seropositive.

This rearrangement joins TRBV5-8 to TRBJ1-1; 11 bases align to TRBD1. The CDR3 sequence is 17 residues long. Per germline, CDR1 SGHTS and CDR2 YDEGEE. With V trimmed by 4 bases and J by 0 bases, 8 bases remained unmatched. The CDR3 coding sequence is TGTGCCAGCAGCCCCCGGGACAGGGGGGCTATGAACACTGAAGCTTTCTTT. Protein sequence: CASSPRDRGAMNTEAFF. The full variable domain, completed using reference TRBV5-8 and TRBJ1-1, is EAGVTQSPTHLIKTRGQQATLRCSPISGHTSVYWYQQALGLGLQFLLWYDEGEERNRGNFPPRFSGRQFPNYSSELNVNALELEDSALYLCASSPRDRGAMNTEAFFGQGTRLTVV.

The J gene is TRBJ1-2, the V gene TRBV4-1, with 8 bases that match TRBD1. The CDR3 length is 15 residues. Germline lookup yields CDR1 MGHRA and CDR2 YSYEKL. The V and J ends lost 11 bases and 5 bases, in that order; junction bases with no gene match: 16. The CDR3: CAGPRMNRGYYGYTF. The CDR3 DNA reads as TGCGCCGGGCCCCGGATGAACAGGGGGTATTATGGCTACACCTTC.

This clone was detected only once. The chain carries TRBV5-6 and TRBJ1-6; D remains unclear. This CDR3 comprises 13 residues. Per germline, CDR1 SGHDT and CDR2 YYEEEE. V was pared by 4 bases and J by 8 bases, with 10 bases between. CDR3 in DNA: TGTGCCAGCAGCACTCGACATGATTCACCCCTCCACTTT. Encoded protein: CASSTRHDSPLHF.

The rearrangement joins TRBV27 to TRBJ2-1; D possibly corresponds to TRBD1 (6 bases). The ends were cut back, 5 bases at V and 3 bases at J, with 20 bases in the middle. The V gene's germline CDR1 is MNHEY and CDR2 SMNVEV (reference sequence). This CDR3 contains 17 residues. CDR3 DNA sequence: TGTGCCAGCAGTACCGGGTTGGGGGACAAAATCTACAATGAGCAGTTCTTC. Translating gives CASSTGLGDKIYNEQFF.

The chain uses TRBV19 and TRBJ1-5; tentative D call: TRBD1 (6 bases). CDR3 length equals 15 residues. Between the trimmed V and J ends, which lost 1 base and 4 bases, there was a span of 11 bases. Germline assignment: CDR1 LNHDA and CDR2 SQIVND (reference sequence). The CDR3 DNA reads TGTGCCAGTAGTATAGGGGACACGAGAAATCAGCCCCAGCATTTT. Residues: CASSIGDTRNQPQHF.

J is TRBJ1-2 and V is TRBV6-1; TRBD1 matches at 9 bases. Trimming removed 6 bases from V and 4 bases from J; junction bases left unmatched: 6. Germline V gene lookup returns CDR1 MNHNS and CDR2 SASEGT. The CDR3 runs 14 residues. The CDR3 loop is CASRELTGGYGYTF. The CDR3 DNA follows: TGTGCCAGCAGAGAATTGACAGGGGGCTATGGCTACACCTTC.

The chain recombines TRBV5-4 with TRBJ2-5; the match to TRBD2 covers 8 bases. The germline V gene encodes CDR1 SGHNT and CDR2 YYREEE (reference sequence). After removal of 0 bases from V and 5 bases from J, the junction contained 3 bases not matched to a gene. There are 14 residues in the CDR3. DNA for the CDR3: TGTGCCAGCAGCTTGGCGGGGGGGGACGAGACCCAGTACTTC. Amino acid sequence: CASSLAGGDETQYF.

V usage is TRBV19 and J usage is TRBJ2-2; 9 positions agree with TRBD1. V was clipped by 6 bases and J by 6 bases; unmatched bases: 11. This CDR3 has 16 amino acids. The V gene's germline CDR1 is LNHDA and CDR2 SQIVND (reference sequence). CDR3 DNA: TGTGCCAGTAGGCGGAGGACAGGGGAAGTACCCGGGGAGCTGTTTTTT. Encoded protein: CASRRRTGEVPGELFF.

The chain combines TRBV7-9 with TRBJ2-1, with 12 bases fitting TRBD1. The V and J ends lost 5 bases and 7 bases, in that order; junction bases with no gene match: 9. Germline CDR1 reads SEHNR; CDR2 reads FQNEAQ (reference sequence). The CDR3 totals 16 residues. CDR3 amino acids: CASSNRDRGRRNEQFF. DNA for the CDR3: TGTGCCAGCAGCAATCGGGACAGGGGGCGCAGGAATGAGCAGTTCTTC.

The rearrangement joins TRBV19 to TRBJ1-1; D may be TRBD1 (5 bases). This CDR3 contains 13 residues. Trimming left V 7 bases short and J 4 bases short, with 13 bases between. Germline loops: CDR1 LNHDA, CDR2 SQIVND (reference sequence). CDR3 nucleotide sequence: TGTGCCAGTATTTTCTCGGGGGGCACTGAAGCTTTCTTT. Amino acids: CASIFSGGTEAFF.

This clone showed up just once. The CDR3 protein is CASSYISGGTEAFF. CDR3 sequence (DNA): TGTGCCAGCAGTTACATCTCCGGGGGCACTGAAGCTTTCTTT. The chain combines TRBV6-5 with TRBJ1-1, with a possible D match to TRBD1 (5 bases). The CDR3 extends over 14 amino acids. Trimming took off 2 bases at V and 4 bases at J, with 11 bases between the two ends. The germline CDR1 and CDR2 sequences are MNHEY and SVGAGI.

CDR3 coding DNA: TGTGCCAGCAGTTACCTAAACAAACGAGGGACAGGGGCTAGTGAGCAGTACTTC. Translation: CASSYLNKRGTGASEQYF. The V call is TRBV27, the J call TRBJ2-7; 10 nucleotides match TRBD1. With V trimmed by 4 bases and J by 7 bases, 19 bases remained unmatched. Per the germline V gene, CDR1 is MNHEY and CDR2 is SMNVEV (reference sequence). The CDR3 sequence is 18 residues long.

The chain recombines TRBV5-1 with TRBJ1-1, with a possible D match to TRBD1 (5 bases). Germline-derived CDR1 and CDR2 are SGHRS and YFSETQ. V was pared by 0 bases and J by 3 bases, with 9 bases between. The CDR3 has 14 residues. The CDR3 DNA follows: TGCGCCAGCAGCTTGGGACAGATTGACACTGAAGCTTTCTTT. Translation: CASSLGQIDTEAFF.

This CDR3 is CASSQSYRGLMGEQYF. The CDR3 DNA is TGCGCCAGCAGCCAATCGTACAGGGGTTTGATGGGCGAGCAGTACTTC. The chain couples TRBV5-1 to TRBJ2-7, with TRBD1 identical over 7 bases. Germline CDR1 reads SGHRS; CDR2 reads YFSETQ. The CDR3 consists of 16 residues. Trimming at V came to 4 bases and at J to 6 bases, leaving 16 bases not matched to a gene.

The V call is TRBV30, the J call TRBJ1-2; D perhaps matches TRBD1 (6 bases). This CDR3 is built from 12 residues. Trimming pared 2 bases from V and 4 bases from J, leaving 8 bases between. Germline V gives CDR1 GTSNPN, CDR2 SVGIG (reference sequence). The CDR3, as DNA: TGTGCCTGGAGTCGGACAGTCTATGGCTACACCTTC. Translation gives CAWSRTVYGYTF.

The chain is built from TRBV18 and TRBJ1-4; 10 nucleotides agree with TRBD1. J gave up 8 bases and V 4 bases, and 4 bases lay outside the gene matches. Germline V CDR1 and CDR2: KGHSH, LQKENI. The CDR3 totals 14 residues. This chain's CDR3 is CASSRGTGEEKLFF. In DNA form, the CDR3 reads TGTGCCAGCTCACGGGGGACAGGGGAGGAAAAACTGTTTTTT.

This clone appeared a single time. This chain joins TRBV5-1 and TRBJ2-5; the match to TRBD1 covers 10 bases. This CDR3 is built from 15 residues. CDR1 is SGHRS, CDR2 YFSETQ, per germline. The trim removed 3 bases at V and 2 bases at J, leaving 4 bases unmatched. DNA for the CDR3: TGCGCCAGCAGCTCGGGACAGGGGCGTCAAGAGACCCAGTACTTC. This sequence encodes CASSSGQGRQETQYF.

This clone was detected only once. This sequence joins TRBV7-3 and TRBJ1-2; 9 nucleotides agree with TRBD1. CDR1 is SGHTA and CDR2 is FQGTGA in the germline V gene. The CDR3 loop spans 16 amino acids. After removal of 5 bases from V and 6 bases from J, the junction contained 13 bases not matched to a gene. Here the CDR3 reads CASSLFGGQGLNGYTF. The CDR3 coding sequence is TGTGCCAGCAGCCTCTTCGGGGGACAGGGTTTGAATGGCTACACCTTC.

The chain is built from TRBV5-6 and TRBJ1-1, with a weak D call TRBD1 (5 bases). The CDR3 runs to 14 residues. The V gene lost 1 base and the J gene lost 2 bases, with 9 bases spanning the gap. CDR1 SGHDT and CDR2 YYEEEE come from the germline V gene. DNA of the CDR3: TGTGCCAGCAGCTTGATCGGGGGAAACACTGAAGCTTTCTTT. It specifies CASSLIGGNTEAFF.

The V call is TRBV4-1, the J call TRBJ2-3; 10 nucleotides align to TRBD2. CDR1 and CDR2 from the germline V gene are MGHRA and YSYEKL. Unmatched junction bases numbered 10, after V lost 8 bases and J lost 8 bases. The CDR3 is made up of 14 amino acids. The CDR3 loop reads CASGLAGGAATQYF. The CDR3 coding sequence is TGCGCCAGCGGCTTAGCGGGAGGAGCGGCTACGCAGTATTTT.

The chain links TRBV10-3 to TRBJ1-5; TRBD1 matches 12 bases. Germline assignment: CDR1 ENHRY and CDR2 SYGVKD. The CDR3 totals 18 residues. The J segment lost 4 bases and the V segment lost 4 bases, leaving 11 bases of the junction unmatched. The DNA for the CDR3 is TGTGCCATCAGTGCGGGGACAGGGGGCGAAGATGGGAATCAGCCCCAGCATTTT. Translating gives CAISAGTGGEDGNQPQHF.

The chain uses TRBV28 and TRBJ2-7; 12 bases are a match to TRBD2. Trimming cost V 5 bases and J 5 bases; bases outside gene matches: 10. Germline assignment: CDR1 MDHEN and CDR2 SYDVKM. The CDR3 totals 16 residues. CDR3 nucleotides: TGTGCCAGCAGTCCCTCCCCGGGACTAGCGGGTCACGAGCAGTACTTC. Its protein is CASSPSPGLAGHEQYF.

This sequence joins TRBV18 and TRBJ1-1, with D unresolved. The CDR3 sequence is 15 residues long. CDR1 and CDR2 from the germline V gene are KGHSH and LQKENI. V was clipped by 6 bases and J by 3 bases, with 17 bases between them. CDR3 amino acids: CASSQRRAVDTEAFF. In DNA, the CDR3 is TGTGCCAGCTCCCAAAGGAGGGCCGTGGACACTGAAGCTTTCTTT.

The chain combines TRBV7-2 with TRBJ1-6, with 9 bases that match TRBD1. The CDR3 has 16 amino acids. The V gene end was trimmed by 2 bases and the J gene end by 9 bases; junction bases not matched to a gene: 8. CDR1 SGHTA and CDR2 FQGNSA come from the germline V gene. CDR3 in amino acids: CASSLITGGLGSPLHF. As DNA, the CDR3 is TGTGCCAGCAGCTTAATTACAGGGGGCCTCGGTTCACCCCTCCACTTT.

The chain combines TRBV29-1 with TRBJ2-3; 12 nucleotides align to TRBD2. J gave up 1 base and V 6 bases, and 11 bases lay outside the gene matches. There are 17 residues in the CDR3. CDR1 SQVTM and CDR2 ANQGSEA come from the germline V gene. The CDR3 bases are TGCAGCGTAGTAAGTCCGGGACTAGCGGGCGGCACAGATACGCAGTATTTT. This sequence encodes CSVVSPGLAGGTDTQYF.

This chain uses TRBV5-1 with TRBJ1-2, with D possibly being TRBD1 (5 bases). The V end was cut by 1 base, the J end by 8 bases, with 12 bases between. This CDR3 is built from 13 residues. Germline CDR1 SGHRS, CDR2 YFSETQ. The CDR3 coding sequence is TGCGCCAGCAGCTTGAGCAGGGAAGCCGGCTACACCTTC. Amino acids: CASSLSREAGYTF.